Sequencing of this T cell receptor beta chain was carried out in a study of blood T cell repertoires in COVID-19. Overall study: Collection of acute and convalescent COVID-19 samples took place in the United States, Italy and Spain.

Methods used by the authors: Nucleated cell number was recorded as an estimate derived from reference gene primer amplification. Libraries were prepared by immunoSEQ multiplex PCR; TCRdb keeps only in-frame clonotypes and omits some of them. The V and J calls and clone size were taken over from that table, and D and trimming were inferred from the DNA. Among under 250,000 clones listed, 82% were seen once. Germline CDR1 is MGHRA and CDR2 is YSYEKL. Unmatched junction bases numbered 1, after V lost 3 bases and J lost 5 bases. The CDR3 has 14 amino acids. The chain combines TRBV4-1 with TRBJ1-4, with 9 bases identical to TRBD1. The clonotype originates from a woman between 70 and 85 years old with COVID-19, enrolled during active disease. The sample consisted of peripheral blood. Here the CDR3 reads CASSQGQGNEKLFF. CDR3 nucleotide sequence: TGCGCCAGCAGCCAGGGACAGGGAAATGAAAAACTGTTTTTT.